This passage covers 17 T cell receptor beta chains from one sample sequenced in a study of Siglec-9 on CD8 T cells in melanoma. Repertoires were generated with immunoSEQ multiplex PCR, while TCRdb's copy carries only in-frame clones and drops some. Among some 39,000 clones listed, 84% were seen once. The sequenced material came from Siglec-9- CD8+ T cells sorted from blood. The source of these receptors is a human donor in good health.

Regarding this clone: At the DNA level, this CDR3 is encoded by other sequences in the same sample as well. This rearrangement joins TRBV28 to TRBJ2-1; no firm D call. The CDR3 length is 13 residues. Germline lookup yields CDR1 MDHEN and CDR2 SYDVKM. The V end lost 1 base, the J end lost 5 bases, and 6 bases lay between the germline ends. For the CDR3, the DNA is TGTGCCAGCAGTTTATTTAGAGACAATGAGCAGTTCTTC. Amino acid sequence: CASSLFRDNEQFF.

This clone was found a few times. The chain couples TRBV7-6 to TRBJ2-1, with TRBD2 matching 8 bases. V dropped 5 bases and J dropped 8; count of bases not matched to a gene: 11. The length of the CDR3 is 15 residues. Germline CDR1 and CDR2: SGHVS and FNYEAQ. CDR3 nucleotide sequence: TGTGCCAGCAGCGAGACCAGCGGGAGTTCCGATGAGCAGTTCTTC. Protein product: CASSETSGSSDEQFF. The entire variable domain, with the rest obtained from reference TRBV7-6 and TRBJ2-1, is as follows: GAGVSQSPRYKVTKRGQDVALRCDPISGHVSLYWYRQALGQGPEFLTYFNYEAQQDKSGLPNDRFSAERPEGSISTLTIQRTEQRDSAMYRCASSETSGSSDEQFFGPGTRLTVL.

This rearrangement joins TRBV5-1 to TRBJ1-1; TRBD1 might be the D (6 bases). CDR3 length equals 14 residues. V was shortened by 5 bases and J by 3 bases, with 14 bases between the two germline ends. Germline CDR1 and CDR2: SGHRS and YFSETQ. Here the CDR3 DNA reads TGCGCCAGCAGTGAGGGGGGCTCAGACACTGAAGCTTTCTTT. Translation: CASSEGGSDTEAFF. The whole variable domain, remainder taken from reference TRBV5-1 and TRBJ1-1, is KAGVTQTPRYLIKTRGQQVTLSCSPISGHRSVSWYQQTPGQGLQFLFEYFSETQRNKGNFPGRFSGRQFSNSRSEMNVSTLELGDSALYLCASSEGGSDTEAFFGQGTRLTVV.

The chain couples TRBV6-5 to TRBJ2-7; D remains ambiguous. Deletions cut 4 bases from V and 2 bases from J, with 12 bases between. The CDR3 is 14 amino acids. Germline-derived CDR1 and CDR2 are MNHEY and SVGAGI. CDR3 sequence: CASSSQWAAYEQYF. The CDR3 DNA follows: TGTGCCAGCAGTTCCCAGTGGGCGGCCTACGAGCAGTACTTC.

V usage is TRBV19 and J usage is TRBJ1-5; 8 bases are shared with TRBD1. With 3 bases clipped from V and 5 bases from J, the junction kept 6 bases outside the gene matches. The CDR3 is 15 residues long. Germline V gene sequence: CDR1 LNHDA, CDR2 SQIVND (reference sequence). CDR3 nucleotide sequence: TGTGCCAGTAGTATCCATTACAGGGGGGATCAGCCCCAGCATTTT. It yields the protein CASSIHYRGDQPQHF.

The rearrangement joins TRBV13 to TRBJ1-1; D is unclear. The germline V gene has CDR1 PRHDT and CDR2 FYEKMQ (reference sequence). Trimming pared 4 bases from V and 1 base from J, leaving 10 bases between. CDR3 length: 14 amino acids. CDR3 amino acids: CASSYPTQNTEAFF. CDR3 DNA sequence: TGTGCCAGCAGCTACCCAACACAGAACACTGAAGCTTTCTTT.

There are a few counts of this clone. This chain connects TRBV2 to TRBJ2-7; D ambiguous. The CDR3 has 14 amino acids. The V end was cut by 4 bases, the J end by 2 bases, with 12 bases between. Per the germline V gene, CDR1 is SNHLY and CDR2 is FYNNEI. The CDR3 nucleotides are TGTGCCAGCAGTGCTTCAGGCTACCCCTACGAGCAGTACTTC. Its translation is CASSASGYPYEQYF.

This chain connects TRBV27 to TRBJ1-5, with D tentatively TRBD1 (6 bases). In germline, CDR1 is MNHEY, CDR2 SMNVEV (reference sequence). The CDR3 runs 16 residues. With 2 bases removed from V and 1 base from J, the gap between germline ends came to 12 bases. The CDR3 DNA reads TGTGCCAGCAGTTTACGGGGGCTTAGGAGCAATCAGCCCCAGCATTTT. This translates into CASSLRGLRSNQPQHF.

The J gene is TRBJ2-1, the V gene TRBV4-1; 8 nucleotides agree with TRBD2. CDR3 length: 15 residues. Germline CDR1 reads MGHRA; CDR2 reads YSYEKL. Trimming removed 5 bases from V and 3 bases from J; junction bases left unmatched: 6. CDR3 protein: CASSAKSGSYNEQFF. The CDR3 bases are TGCGCCAGCAGCGCTAAAAGCGGGAGCTACAATGAGCAGTTCTTC.

With respect to this clone: Other DNA sequences in this specimen translate into the identical CDR3. The J gene is TRBJ2-3, the V gene TRBV7-6, with D perhaps matching TRBD1 (5 bases). Germline V gene lookup returns CDR1 SGHVS and CDR2 FNYEAQ. The CDR3 is made up of 14 amino acids. V was trimmed by 0 bases and J by 1 base, leaving 5 bases between them. The CDR3, as DNA: TGTGCCAGCAGCTTAGCAGGGGGCACAGATACGCAGTATTTT. It codes for CASSLAGGTDTQYF.

The chain recombines TRBV27 with TRBJ1-2; D uncertain. The CDR3 length is 16 residues. The ends were cut back, 5 bases at V and 2 bases at J, with 18 bases in the middle. Per germline, CDR1 MNHEY and CDR2 SMNVEV (reference sequence). The CDR3 nucleotides are TGTGCCAGCAGTGAGTCGTATGGGTTGATCAACTATGGCTACACCTTC. Translated: CASSESYGLINYGYTF.

The chain employs TRBV6-5 and TRBJ2-1; D unclear. This CDR3 spans 12 amino acids. Germline V CDR1 and CDR2: MNHEY, SVGAGI. V was shortened by 1 base and J by 9 bases, with 7 bases between the two germline ends. The CDR3 spells CASSYLAAEQFF. DNA of the CDR3: TGTGCCAGCAGTTACTTGGCAGCTGAGCAGTTCTTC.

V and J are TRBV5-6 and TRBJ2-1; 9 bases match TRBD1. CDR1 SGHDT and CDR2 YYEEEE come from the germline V gene. The CDR3 loop spans 17 amino acids. J gave up 7 bases and V 0 bases, and 11 bases lay outside the gene matches. CDR3 protein: CASSLGPGQGLRNEQFF. The CDR3 DNA sequence: TGTGCCAGCAGCTTGGGTCCCGGACAGGGGTTGCGGAATGAGCAGTTCTTC. The full variable domain, rest sourced from reference TRBV5-6 and TRBJ2-1, is DAGVTQSPTHLIKTRGQQVTLRCSPKSGHDTVSWYQQALGQGPQFIFQYYEEEERQRGNFPDRFSGHQFPNYSSELNVNALLLGDSALYLCASSLGPGQGLRNEQFFGPGTRLTVL.

The chain combines TRBV5-4 with TRBJ1-3; D might be TRBD1 (6 bases). The ends were cut back, 2 bases at V and 4 bases at J, with 10 bases in the middle. Per the germline V gene, CDR1 is SGHNT and CDR2 is YYREEE (reference sequence). This CDR3 is 14 amino acids long. CDR3 nucleotide sequence: TGTGCCAGCAGCTTAAGGGGGACGGGAAACACCATATATTTT. Amino acids: CASSLRGTGNTIYF. Based on the CDR3 plus reference TRBV5-4 and TRBJ1-3, the full variable domain is ETGVTQSPTHLIKTRGQQVTLRCSSQSGHNTVSWYQQALGQGPQFIFQYYREEENGRGNFPPRFSGLQFPNYSSELNVNALELDDSALYLCASSLRGTGNTIYFGEGSWLTVV.

This sequence joins TRBV27 and TRBJ2-2; 8 bases align to TRBD1. After removal of 4 bases from V and 2 bases from J, the junction contained 9 bases not matched to a gene. The germline V gene encodes CDR1 MNHEY and CDR2 SMNVEV (reference sequence). The CDR3 runs 17 residues. Here the CDR3 DNA reads TGTGCCAGCAGTTCGAGGACAGGGAGGACCAACACCGGGGAGCTGTTTTTT. It codes for CASSSRTGRTNTGELFF.

CDR3 sequence reads: CSVDTYKTEAFF. For the CDR3, the DNA is TGCAGCGTTGACACTTATAAGACTGAAGCTTTCTTT. This chain connects TRBV29-1 to TRBJ1-1, with no clear D. Between the trimmed V and J ends, which lost 3 bases and 5 bases, there was a span of 10 bases. The CDR3 extends over 12 amino acids. Germline V gene data show CDR1 as SQVTM and CDR2 as ANQGSEA.

The V gene is TRBV6-5, the J gene TRBJ1-2; tentative D call: TRBD1 (5 bases). V was cut by 2 bases and J by 6 bases, with 16 bases left in between. CDR1 MNHEY and CDR2 SVGAGI come from the germline V gene. The CDR3 is 15 residues long. CDR3 nucleotides: TGTGCCAGCAGTTACGAGGGGTTCAAAGTAGATGGCTACACCTTC. Amino acid sequence: CASSYEGFKVDGYTF.